This is a list of T cell receptor beta chains from one sample in a study of T cell responses to AZD1222 COVID-19 vaccine. TCRdb's copy holds only in-frame clones and misses some; the assay was immunoSEQ multiplex PCR. The table records 100,000 to 120,000 clones, over 85% of them present only once. This material consisted of peripheral blood, taken 28 days after the second AZD1222 dose. The receptors originated from an adult who received the AZD1222 COVID-19 vaccine. Both conserved end residues are part of each CDR3. D genes are given only for firm matches. Rows may omit the clone size; those that give it use once, few, many or a size class.

clone size: NA; V gene: TRBV4-2; J gene: TRBJ2-5; D gene: NA; CDR3 protein: CASSLGDRALGTQYF; CDR3 DNA: TGTGCCAGCAGCCTCGGGGACCGGGCACTTGGGACCCAGTACTTC
clone size: NA; V gene: TRBV4-1; J gene: TRBJ2-3; D gene: NA; CDR3 protein: CASSQGAGRTDTQYF; CDR3 DNA: TGCGCCAGCAGCCAAGGCGCAGGACGCACAGATACGCAGTATTTT
clone size: once; V gene: TRBV28; J gene: TRBJ2-2; D gene: NA; CDR3 protein: CASSPWMGTGELFF; CDR3 DNA: TGTGCCAGCAGTCCCTGGATGGGAACCGGGGAGCTGTTTTTT
clone size: NA; V gene: TRBV30; J gene: TRBJ1-2; D gene: NA; CDR3 protein: CAWAPSERYGYTF; CDR3 DNA: TGTGCCTGGGCCCCCAGTGAACGCTATGGCTACACCTTC
clone size: NA; V gene: TRBV6-2/TRBV6-3; J gene: TRBJ1-1; D gene: NA; CDR3 protein: CASSYVLNTEAFF; CDR3 DNA: TGTGCCAGCAGTTACGTATTGAACACTGAAGCTTTCTTT
clone size: NA; V gene: TRBV2; J gene: TRBJ1-2; D gene: NA; CDR3 protein: CASSAQRSFYGYTF; CDR3 DNA: TGTGCCAGCAGTGCACAGAGATCCTTCTATGGCTACACCTTC
clone size: NA; V gene: TRBV7-9; J gene: TRBJ1-3; D gene: NA; CDR3 protein: CASSLGGSGNTIYF; CDR3 DNA: TGTGCCAGCAGCTTAGGGGGATCTGGAAACACCATATATTTT
clone size: NA; V gene: TRBV7-9; J gene: TRBJ1-1; D gene: NA; CDR3 protein: CASSSQGFLGNTEAFF; CDR3 DNA: TGTGCCAGCAGCTCCCAAGGGTTCTTGGGGAACACTGAAGCTTTCTTT
clone size: NA; V gene: TRBV9; J gene: TRBJ1-6; D gene: TRBD1; CDR3 protein: CASSASLDRGSSPLHF; CDR3 DNA: TGTGCCAGCAGCGCTAGTCTAGACAGGGGGAGTTCACCCCTCCACTTT
clone size: few; V gene: TRBV19; J gene: TRBJ2-5; D gene: NA; CDR3 protein: CASSIGFQETQYF; CDR3 DNA: TGTGCCAGTAGTATCGGGTTCCAAGAGACCCAGTACTTC
clone size: NA; V gene: TRBV10-1; J gene: TRBJ2-2; D gene: TRBD1; CDR3 protein: CASKQGFTGELFF; CDR3 DNA: TGCGCCAGCAAACAGGGGTTTACCGGGGAGCTGTTTTTT
clone size: NA; V gene: TRBV3-1/TRBV3-2; J gene: TRBJ2-5; D gene: NA; CDR3 protein: CASSQGDGKWETQYF; CDR3 DNA: TGTGCCAGCAGCCAAGGGGACGGGAAGTGGGAGACCCAGTACTTC
clone size: NA; V gene: TRBV5-1; J gene: TRBJ1-1; D gene: TRBD1; CDR3 protein: CASSNSGQRNTEAFF; CDR3 DNA: TGCGCCAGCAGTAACTCGGGACAGAGGAACACTGAAGCTTTCTTT
clone size: NA; V gene: TRBV11-2; J gene: TRBJ2-1; D gene: NA; CDR3 protein: CASSLGPNEQFF; CDR3 DNA: TGTGCCAGCAGCTTAGGCCCTAATGAGCAGTTCTTC
clone size: NA; V gene: TRBV9; J gene: TRBJ1-1; D gene: NA; CDR3 protein: CASSVLFEGTEAFF; CDR3 DNA: TGTGCCAGCAGCGTCCTTTTCGAGGGAACTGAAGCTTTCTTT
clone size: NA; V gene: TRBV6-5; J gene: TRBJ1-1; D gene: NA; CDR3 protein: CASSLSLGNTEAFF; CDR3 DNA: TGTGCCAGCAGCCTAAGCCTAGGGAACACTGAAGCTTTCTTT
clone size: NA; V gene: TRBV7-9; J gene: TRBJ2-7; D gene: NA; CDR3 protein: CASGRESYEQYF; CDR3 DNA: TGTGCCAGCGGTAGGGAGAGCTACGAGCAGTACTTC
clone size: NA; V gene: TRBV10-3; J gene: TRBJ2-7; D gene: TRBD1; CDR3 protein: CAISGTGLSYEQYF; CDR3 DNA: TGTGCCATCTCCGGGACAGGGCTTTCCTACGAGCAGTACTTC
clone size: NA; V gene: TRBV5-1; J gene: TRBJ1-1; D gene: NA; CDR3 protein: CASSWRGFTEAFF; CDR3 DNA: TGCGCCAGCAGCTGGCGGGGTTTCACTGAAGCTTTCTTT
clone size: NA; V gene: TRBV11-2; J gene: TRBJ2-3; D gene: TRBD2; CDR3 protein: CASSSGGSTDTQYF; CDR3 DNA: TGTGCCAGCAGCTCCGGGGGGAGCACAGATACGCAGTATTTT
clone size: NA; V gene: TRBV6-5; J gene: TRBJ2-3; D gene: NA; CDR3 protein: CASIPSFPTDTQYF; CDR3 DNA: TGTGCCAGCATACCCAGTTTTCCCACAGATACGCAGTATTTT
clone size: NA; V gene: TRBV19; J gene: TRBJ1-4; D gene: NA; CDR3 protein: CASSDGLSGGEKLFF; CDR3 DNA: TGTGCCAGTAGTGACGGACTGTCGGGGGGCGAAAAACTGTTTTTT
clone size: NA; V gene: TRBV7-6; J gene: TRBJ1-3; D gene: TRBD1; CDR3 protein: CASSARQGVSGNTIYF; CDR3 DNA: TGTGCCAGCAGCGCTAGACAGGGGGTATCTGGAAACACCATATATTTT
clone size: once; V gene: TRBV10-3; J gene: TRBJ2-3; D gene: NA; CDR3 protein: CAISDWADPTDTQYF; CDR3 DNA: TGTGCCATCAGTGATTGGGCAGACCCCACAGATACGCAGTATTTT
clone size: NA; V gene: TRBV4-2; J gene: TRBJ2-2; D gene: NA; CDR3 protein: CASSQVGRQAGGELFF; CDR3 DNA: TGTGCCAGCAGCCAAGTAGGCAGGCAGGCGGGCGGGGAGCTGTTTTTT
clone size: NA; V gene: TRBV3-1/TRBV3-2; J gene: TRBJ1-1; D gene: NA; CDR3 protein: CASSPHGGMNTEAFF; CDR3 DNA: TGTGCCAGCAGCCCACACGGAGGCATGAACACTGAAGCTTTCTTT
clone size: NA; V gene: TRBV29-1; J gene: TRBJ2-5; D gene: TRBD1; CDR3 protein: CSVAGQGVETQYF; CDR3 DNA: TGCAGCGTCGCGGGACAGGGGGTGGAGACCCAGTACTTC
clone size: NA; V gene: TRBV6-2/TRBV6-3; J gene: TRBJ1-5; D gene: NA; CDR3 protein: CASSYGGSGNQPQHF; CDR3 DNA: TGTGCCAGCAGTTACGGGGGATCGGGCAATCAGCCCCAGCATTTT
clone size: NA; V gene: TRBV5-1; J gene: TRBJ2-7; D gene: NA; CDR3 protein: CASSLGTFLTRDTSYEQYF; CDR3 DNA: TGCGCCAGCAGCCTGGGTACCTTTTTAACCCGGGACACCTCCTACGAGCAGTACTTC
clone size: once; V gene: TRBV7-9; J gene: TRBJ1-1; D gene: NA; CDR3 protein: CASSLQSGMGTEAFF; CDR3 DNA: TGTGCCAGCAGCTTACAGTCGGGGATGGGCACTGAAGCTTTCTTT
clone size: NA; V gene: TRBV10-3; J gene: TRBJ1-5; D gene: NA; CDR3 protein: CAISDRGQPQHF; CDR3 DNA: TGTGCCATCAGTGACAGGGGTCAGCCCCAGCATTTT
clone size: NA; V gene: TRBV29-1; J gene: TRBJ2-7; D gene: NA; CDR3 protein: CSGRMGLEQYF; CDR3 DNA: TGCAGCGGCCGTATGGGGCTCGAGCAGTACTTC
clone size: NA; V gene: TRBV24-1; J gene: TRBJ2-2; D gene: NA; CDR3 protein: CATSDSAGPVNTGELFF; CDR3 DNA: TGTGCCACCAGTGATTCGGCAGGGCCCGTCAACACCGGGGAGCTGTTTTTT
clone size: NA; V gene: TRBV19; J gene: TRBJ2-6; D gene: NA; CDR3 protein: CASSIGFSGANVLTF; CDR3 DNA: TGTGCCAGTAGTATTGGTTTCTCTGGGGCCAACGTCCTGACTTTC
clone size: NA; V gene: TRBV5-7; J gene: TRBJ2-5; D gene: NA; CDR3 protein: CASSFHEETQYF; CDR3 DNA: TGTGCCAGCAGCTTTCACGAAGAGACCCAGTACTTC
clone size: few; V gene: TRBV9; J gene: TRBJ2-7; D gene: NA; CDR3 protein: CASSATGTYVDEQYF; CDR3 DNA: TGTGCCAGCAGCGCCACCGGGACGTACGTCGACGAGCAGTACTTC
clone size: few; V gene: TRBV5-1; J gene: TRBJ2-2; D gene: NA; CDR3 protein: CASSLEGTGELFF; CDR3 DNA: TGCGCCAGCAGCTTGGAAGGGACCGGGGAGCTGTTTTTT
clone size: NA; V gene: TRBV7-9; J gene: TRBJ2-5; D gene: TRBD1; CDR3 protein: CASSQLTGGYETQYF; CDR3 DNA: TGTGCCAGCAGCCAGCTGACAGGGGGCTACGAGACCCAGTACTTC
clone size: NA; V gene: TRBV18; J gene: TRBJ1-5; D gene: TRBD1; CDR3 protein: CASSPMGQGPKGPQHF; CDR3 DNA: TGTGCCAGCTCACCTATGGGACAGGGACCCAAGGGGCCCCAGCATTTT
clone size: once; V gene: TRBV10-3; J gene: TRBJ1-1; D gene: NA; CDR3 protein: CAISGGAGPGTEAFF; CDR3 DNA: TGTGCCATCAGTGGAGGGGCAGGGCCCGGCACTGAAGCTTTCTTT
clone size: NA; V gene: TRBV2; J gene: TRBJ2-1; D gene: TRBD1; CDR3 protein: CASSETRGLNEQFF; CDR3 DNA: TGTGCCAGCAGTGAAACCAGGGGGCTCAATGAGCAGTTCTTC
clone size: NA; V gene: TRBV10-2; J gene: TRBJ1-3; D gene: TRBD1; CDR3 protein: CASRTGSGNTIYF; CDR3 DNA: TGCGCCAGCAGGACAGGGTCTGGAAACACCATATATTTT
clone size: NA; V gene: TRBV5-6; J gene: TRBJ2-1; D gene: NA; CDR3 protein: CASSLEGGEIYNEQFF; CDR3 DNA: TGTGCCAGCAGCTTGGAAGGGGGGGAGATCTACAATGAGCAGTTCTTC
clone size: NA; V gene: TRBV7-3; J gene: TRBJ1-2; D gene: NA; CDR3 protein: CASSLTGSDGYTF; CDR3 DNA: TGTGCCAGCAGCTTAACGGGGAGTGATGGCTACACCTTC
clone size: NA; V gene: TRBV11-2; J gene: TRBJ1-4; D gene: NA; CDR3 protein: CASSSTRDSATNEKLFF; CDR3 DNA: TGTGCCAGCAGCTCAACGAGAGACAGCGCAACTAATGAAAAACTGTTTTTT
clone size: NA; V gene: TRBV5-6; J gene: TRBJ2-3; D gene: TRBD2; CDR3 protein: CASSLRLAGGRDTQYF; CDR3 DNA: TGTGCCAGCAGCTTGAGGCTAGCGGGGGGCCGGGATACGCAGTATTTT